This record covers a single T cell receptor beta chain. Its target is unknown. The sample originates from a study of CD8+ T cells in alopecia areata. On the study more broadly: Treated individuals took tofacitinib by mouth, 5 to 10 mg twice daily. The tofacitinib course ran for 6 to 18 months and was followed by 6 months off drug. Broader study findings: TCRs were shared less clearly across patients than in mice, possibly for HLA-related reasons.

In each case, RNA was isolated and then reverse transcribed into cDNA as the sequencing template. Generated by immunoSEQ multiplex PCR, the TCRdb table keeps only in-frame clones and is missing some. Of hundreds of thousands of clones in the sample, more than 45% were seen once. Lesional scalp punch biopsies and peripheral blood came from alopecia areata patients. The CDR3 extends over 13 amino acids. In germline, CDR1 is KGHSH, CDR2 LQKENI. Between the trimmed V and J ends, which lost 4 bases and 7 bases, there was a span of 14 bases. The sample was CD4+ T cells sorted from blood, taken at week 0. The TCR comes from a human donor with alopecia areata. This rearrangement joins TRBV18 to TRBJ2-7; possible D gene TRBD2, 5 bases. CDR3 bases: TGTGCCAGCTCACTTGGCGGTCCGGGGGAGCAGTACTTC. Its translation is CASSLGGPGEQYF.